This T cell receptor beta chain was documented in a study of cytomegalovirus exposure and HLA in healthy donors. For the study at large: In terms of ancestry, the Caucasian-associated cluster contained roughly 81% of the 350 to 450 genotyped donors. Study results and limitations: The only immune exposure information that was available was CMV serostatus. At a 0.05 false discovery rate, a later analysis found some 18,000 TCR beta sequences to be associated with HLA alleles.

About this clone: Its target is unknown.

This PCR relied on a set of 60 Vbeta primers and 13 Jbeta primers. The protocol was immunoSEQ multiplex PCR, while the TCRdb copy is restricted to in-frame clones and leaves out a portion. In the table there are about 59,000 clones, just under 75% of which are singletons. The CDR3 totals 16 residues. Germline CDR1 is LNHDA and CDR2 is SQIVND (reference sequence). Trimming removed 7 bases at V and 1 base at J, with 19 bases between. The sequence was collected from a young man in good health and CMV-seropositive. The rearrangement uses TRBV19 and TRBJ1-2; D may be TRBD1 (6 bases). Sample: PBMCs. CDR3 nucleotides: TGTGCCAGTATCTTGGACAGTCGTGCTCTTAACTATGGCTACACCTTC. It specifies CASILDSRALNYGYTF. Full variable domain (rest looked up from reference TRBV19 and TRBJ1-2): DGGITQSPKYLFRKEGQNVTLSCEQNLNHDAMYWYRQDPGQGLRLIYYSQIVNDFQKGDIAEGYSVSREKKESFPLTVTSAQKNPTAFYLCASILDSRALNYGYTFGSGTRLTVV.